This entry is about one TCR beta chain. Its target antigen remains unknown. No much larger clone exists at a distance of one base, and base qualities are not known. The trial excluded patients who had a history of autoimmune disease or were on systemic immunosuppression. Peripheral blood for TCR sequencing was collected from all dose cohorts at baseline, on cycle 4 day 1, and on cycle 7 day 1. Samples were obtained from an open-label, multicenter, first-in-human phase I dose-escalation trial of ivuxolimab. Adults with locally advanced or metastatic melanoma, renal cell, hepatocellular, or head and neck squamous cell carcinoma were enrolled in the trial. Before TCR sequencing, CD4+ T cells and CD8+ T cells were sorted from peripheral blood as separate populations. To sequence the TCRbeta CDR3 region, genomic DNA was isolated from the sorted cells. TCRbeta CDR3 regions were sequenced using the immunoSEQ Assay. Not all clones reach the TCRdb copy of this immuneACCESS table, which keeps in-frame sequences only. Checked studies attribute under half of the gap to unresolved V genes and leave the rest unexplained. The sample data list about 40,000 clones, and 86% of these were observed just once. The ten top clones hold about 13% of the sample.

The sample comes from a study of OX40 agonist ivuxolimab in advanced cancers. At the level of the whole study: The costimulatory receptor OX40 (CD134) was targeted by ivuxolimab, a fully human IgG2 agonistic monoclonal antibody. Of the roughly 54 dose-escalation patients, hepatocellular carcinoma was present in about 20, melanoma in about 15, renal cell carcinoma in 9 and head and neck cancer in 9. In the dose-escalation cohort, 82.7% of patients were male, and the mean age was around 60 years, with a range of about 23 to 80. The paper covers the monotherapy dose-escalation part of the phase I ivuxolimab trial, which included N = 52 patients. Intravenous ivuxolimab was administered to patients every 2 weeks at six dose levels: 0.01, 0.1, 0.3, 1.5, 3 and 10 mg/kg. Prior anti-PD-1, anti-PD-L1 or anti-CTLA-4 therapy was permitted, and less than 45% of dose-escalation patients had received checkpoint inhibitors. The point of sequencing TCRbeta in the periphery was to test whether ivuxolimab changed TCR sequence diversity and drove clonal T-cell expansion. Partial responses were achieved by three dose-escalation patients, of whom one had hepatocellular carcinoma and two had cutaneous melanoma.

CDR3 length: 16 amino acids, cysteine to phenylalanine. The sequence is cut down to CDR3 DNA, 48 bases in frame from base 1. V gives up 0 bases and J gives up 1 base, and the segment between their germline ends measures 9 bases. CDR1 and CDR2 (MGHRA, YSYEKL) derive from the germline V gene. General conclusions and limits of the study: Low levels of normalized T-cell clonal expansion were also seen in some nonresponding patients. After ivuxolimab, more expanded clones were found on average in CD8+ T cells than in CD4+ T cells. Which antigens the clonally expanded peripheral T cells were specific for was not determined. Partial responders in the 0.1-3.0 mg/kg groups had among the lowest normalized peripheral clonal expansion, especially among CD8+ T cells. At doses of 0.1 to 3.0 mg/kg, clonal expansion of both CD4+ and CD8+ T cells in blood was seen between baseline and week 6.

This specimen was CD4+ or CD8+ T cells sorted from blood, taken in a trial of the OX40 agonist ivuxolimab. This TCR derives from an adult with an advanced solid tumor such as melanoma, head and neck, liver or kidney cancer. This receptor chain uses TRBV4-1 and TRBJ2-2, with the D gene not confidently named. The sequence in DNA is TGCGCCAGCAGCCAAGAAATACGCCGGAACACCGGGGAGCTGTTTTTT. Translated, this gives CASSQEIRRNTGELFF.